The 27 T cell receptor beta chains below were found in one sample sequenced in a study of T-cell memory formation after mild COVID-19. TCRdb recomputed calls from the 5' RACE reads with MiXCR, one row per CDR3 protein. The sample shows 40,000 to 60,000 distinct CDR3 sequences, approximately 9% of them seen only once. The sample comprised PBMCs or a T cell subset sorted from them (not recorded which). These receptors originate from an adult woman who had mild COVID-19 (a few samples of this study predate the infection). Cell type and time point are not known.

The chain uses TRBV10-2 and TRBJ1-1; D perhaps matches TRBD1 (5 bases). V was cut by 1 base and J by 5 bases, with 11 bases left in between. CDR1 and CDR2 from the germline V gene are WSHSY and SAAADI. The CDR3 loop spans 14 amino acids. CDR3 loop: CASSELAGQTEAFF. CDR3 bases: TGCGCCAGCAGTGAGTTGGCAGGGCAAACTGAAGCTTTCTTT.

The chain recombines TRBV5-1 with TRBJ2-1; no definite D call. The V end lost 7 bases, the J end lost 8 bases, and 7 bases lay between the germline ends. CDR3 length: 10 residues. Germline CDR1 is SGHRS and CDR2 is YFSETQ. CDR3 DNA sequence: TGCGCCAGCGGAGAGGATGAGCAGTTCTTC. This codes for CASGEDEQFF.

This clonotype was picked up a small number of times. CDR3 residues: CATSDTDRDTGELFF. CDR3 DNA: TGTGCCACCAGTGATACCGACAGGGACACCGGGGAGCTGTTTTTT. V is TRBV24-1 and J is TRBJ2-2; 7 bases are a match to TRBD1. The CDR3 runs 15 residues. V dropped 3 bases and J dropped 3; count of bases not matched to a gene: 3. Germline assignment: CDR1 KGHDR and CDR2 SFDVKD.

This clonotype occurred many times. The V gene is TRBV20-1, the J gene TRBJ1-4; D is ambiguous. This CDR3 region has 13 residues. V lost 3 bases and J lost 0, with 5 bases in between. Per germline, CDR1 DFQATT and CDR2 SNEGSKA (reference sequence). This CDR3 is CSARGATNEKLFF. Here the CDR3 DNA reads TGCAGTGCTAGGGGAGCAACTAATGAAAAACTGTTTTTT.

The CDR3 region is CASSYPLDRPPYGYTF. The CDR3 bases are TGTGCCAGCAGTTACCCACTGGACAGGCCTCCCTATGGCTACACCTTC. V gene TRBV6-6 combines with J gene TRBJ1-2, with 7 bases lining up with TRBD1. The length of the CDR3 is 16 residues. From germline, CDR1 is MNHNY and CDR2 SVGAGI (reference sequence). Trimming removed 2 bases from V and 4 bases from J; junction bases left unmatched: 10.

This clonotype was observed a handful of times. The chain links TRBV7-7 to TRBJ2-6; D is uncertain. V was shortened by 2 bases and J by 4 bases, with 3 bases between the two germline ends. There are 13 residues in the CDR3. Germline V gives CDR1 SSHAT, CDR2 FNYEAQ (reference sequence). CDR3: CASSLPGANVLTF. CDR3 coding DNA: TGTGCCAGCAGCTTACCCGGGGCCAACGTCCTGACTTTC.

This chain links TRBV9 with TRBJ2-7, with TRBD2 identical over 9 bases. Germline V lookup: CDR1 SGDLS, CDR2 YYNGEE. The CDR3 is 12 residues long. J was trimmed by 7 bases and V by 3 bases; bases with no gene match: 2. CDR3 DNA sequence: TGTGCCAGCAGCGGTAGCGGGAGTGAGCAGTACTTC. Its translation is CASSGSGSEQYF.

This clonotype showed up just a few times. The chain couples TRBV7-2 to TRBJ2-7, with 16 bases fitting TRBD2. Germline CDR1 SGHTA, CDR2 FQGNSA. The CDR3 consists of 17 residues. After removal of 5 bases from V and 4 bases from J, the junction contained 8 bases not matched to a gene. The CDR3, as DNA: TGTGCCAGCAGCCCCCCGGGACTAGCGGGGGGGCAGTACGAGCAGTACTTC. It yields the protein CASSPPGLAGGQYEQYF. Supplemented by reference TRBV7-2 and TRBJ2-7, the full variable domain reads GAGVSQSPSNKVTEKGKDVELRCDPISGHTALYWYRQSLGQGLEFLIYFQGNSAPDKSGLPSDRFSAERTGGSVSTLTIQRTQQEDSAVYLCASSPPGLAGGQYEQYFGPGTRLTVT.

This clonotype was seen at least ten times. The V gene is TRBV3-1, the J gene TRBJ1-2; D ambiguous. The CDR3 loop spans 13 amino acids. V shed 0 bases and J shed 4 bases, with 6 bases lying between them. Germline assignment: CDR1 LGHDT and CDR2 YNNKEL (reference sequence). The CDR3 is CASSQDIRYGYTF. CDR3 sequence (DNA): TGTGCCAGCAGCCAAGATATACGCTATGGCTACACCTTC.

The genes are TRBV7-2 and TRBJ1-3, with 7 bases that match TRBD1. This CDR3 comprises 15 residues. The germline V gene encodes CDR1 SGHTA and CDR2 FQGNSA. With 7 bases clipped from V and 4 bases from J, the junction kept 10 bases outside the gene matches. The CDR3 reads CASTVQEGAGNTIYF. Written as DNA, the CDR3 is TGTGCCAGCACCGTACAAGAGGGGGCAGGAAACACCATATATTTT.

The gene calls are TRBV7-9 and TRBJ2-5; D call uncertain. The CDR3 loop spans 12 amino acids. Germline V gene sequence: CDR1 SEHNR, CDR2 FQNEAQ (reference sequence). V lost 5 bases and J 5 bases, leaving 9 bases between the germline ends. The CDR3 spells CASSPLGETQYF. CDR3 bases: TGTGCCAGCAGCCCCTTGGGGGAGACCCAGTACTTC.

This clonotype was seen repeatedly, ten times or more. This chain uses TRBV29-1 with TRBJ2-1; 10 bases map to TRBD2. CDR1 and CDR2 (germline): SQVTM, ANQGSEA. The CDR3 extends over 13 amino acids. CDR3 sequence: CRVIAGGYNEQFF. In nucleotides, the CDR3 is TGCAGGGTCATAGCGGGGGGTTACAATGAGCAGTTCTTC.

The CDR3 nucleotides are TGTGCCAGCAGCTTAAGTTCGGGGGCCCGGGAGACCCAGTACTTC. Protein: CASSLSSGARETQYF. The chain uses TRBV7-9 and TRBJ2-5; D possibly matches TRBD1 or TRBD2 (6 bases each). V was shortened by 2 bases and J by 5 bases, with 15 bases between the two germline ends. The length of the CDR3 is 15 residues. Looked up from germline, CDR1 is SEHNR and CDR2 is FQNEAQ (reference sequence).

This clonotype appeared many times. The rearrangement uses TRBV12-3 or TRBV12-4 and TRBJ1-1; D gene unclear. The CDR3 has 14 amino acids. With 3 bases removed from V and 1 base from J, the gap between germline ends came to 9 bases. CDR3 nucleotide sequence: TGTGCCAGCAGTTTCGGAAGAACGAACACTGAAGCTTTCTTT. This sequence encodes CASSFGRTNTEAFF.

This CDR3 is CASGLQGEETQYF. CDR3 nucleotide sequence: TGCGCCAGCGGTCTACAGGGAGAAGAGACCCAGTACTTC. The chain has TRBV5-1 and TRBJ2-5, with a possible D match to TRBD1 (6 bases). Trimming took off 7 bases at V and 3 bases at J, with 13 bases between the two ends. The CDR3 has 13 residues. CDR1 SGHRS and CDR2 YFSETQ come from the germline V gene.

This clonotype was seen more than once but under ten times. CDR3: CSARRDLTGAGQPQHF. CDR3 DNA: TGCAGTGCTAGGCGGGACTTGACAGGGGCAGGGCAGCCCCAGCATTTT. J is TRBJ1-5 and V is TRBV20-1; 8 positions agree with TRBD1. The CDR3 is made up of 16 amino acids. With 3 bases clipped from V and 7 bases from J, the junction kept 14 bases outside the gene matches. CDR1 DFQATT and CDR2 SNEGSKA come from the germline V gene (reference sequence).

In its sample, this clonotype was seen a few times. The chain recombines TRBV7-9 with TRBJ1-3; no clear D. There are 18 residues in the CDR3. The V and J ends lost 5 bases and 3 bases respectively, with 23 bases between them. The V gene's germline CDR1 is SEHNR and CDR2 FQNEAQ (reference sequence). The CDR3 DNA reads TGTGCCAGCAGCCTCTCGCGGGCGCGGTCTAGTATTGGAAACACCATATATTTT. Translated, it gives CASSLSRARSSIGNTIYF.

The rearrangement uses TRBV6-6 and TRBJ2-2; 11 bases are shared with TRBD2. The CDR3 is 14 amino acids. V gave up 11 bases and J gave up 6 bases; unmatched junction bases: 8. Germline CDR1 reads MNHNY; CDR2 reads SVGAGI (reference sequence). The CDR3 region has the DNA TGTGCCGGTTCCTTAGCGGGAGGGCCCGGGGAGCTGTTTTTT. This gives the protein CAGSLAGGPGELFF.

The rearrangement joins TRBV24-1 to TRBJ2-5; maybe TRBD2 (5 bases). V lost 6 bases, J lost 2 bases, and 6 bases lay in between. The CDR3 consists of 12 residues. Germline V lookup: CDR1 KGHDR, CDR2 SFDVKD. The CDR3 DNA is TGTGCCACCAGTTGGAGGCAAGAGACCCAGTACTTC. Its translation is CATSWRQETQYF.

This clonotype was counted many times. The chain recombines TRBV27 with TRBJ2-3; the D gene is possibly TRBD2 (5 bases). Germline V CDR1 and CDR2: MNHEY, SMNVEV (reference sequence). The V gene lost 2 bases and the J gene lost 5 bases, with 11 bases spanning the gap. The CDR3 extends over 14 amino acids. DNA of the CDR3: TGTGCCAGCAGTTTAGAGCCCCGGGGAGATACGCAGTATTTT. Its protein is CASSLEPRGDTQYF.

This chain links TRBV7-2 with TRBJ1-1; TRBD1 is a possible D gene (5 bases). This CDR3 spans 17 amino acids. CDR1 is SGHTA and CDR2 is FQGNSA in the germline V gene. Trimming took off 1 base at V and 2 bases at J, with 17 bases between the two ends. This CDR3 is CASSLGPWGGSNTEAFF. CDR3 DNA: TGTGCCAGCAGCTTAGGCCCATGGGGGGGGTCCAACACTGAAGCTTTCTTT.

In the case of this clonotype: A much larger clone is a single base away; this may be a read error. This likely comes from a read error, as the CDR3 has no conserved phenylalanine or tryptophan at its end. The chain couples TRBV12-3 or TRBV12-4 to TRBJ2-7; TRBD2 is a possible D gene (8 bases). Trimming took 5 bases from V and 2 from J, leaving 16 bases between them. The CDR3 loop spans 15 amino acids. The CDR3 is CASSTREGAAYEQYY. The CDR3 DNA sequence: TGTGCCAGCAGTACCCGGGAGGGGGCCGCCTACGAGCAGTACTAC.

This clonotype was counted between two and nine times. The rearrangement uses TRBV5-6 and TRBJ2-7; D is unclear. The ends were cut back, 4 bases at V and 0 bases at J, with 11 bases in the middle. The germline CDR1 and CDR2 sequences are SGHDT and YYEEEE. This CDR3 is 14 amino acids long. CDR3 bases: TGTGCCAGCAGCCGTACGGGCATCTCCTACGAGCAGTACTTC. Its protein is CASSRTGISYEQYF.

This clonotype was seen at least ten times. The chain carries TRBV11-2 and TRBJ2-5, with a possible D match to TRBD1 (5 bases). CDR1 and CDR2 (germline): SGHAT, FQNNGV. V dropped 5 bases and J dropped 1 base, with 8 bases sitting between them. The CDR3 totals 13 residues. CDR3 sequence: CASSDSPQETQYF. The CDR3 bases are TGTGCCAGCAGCGACAGTCCCCAAGAGACCCAGTACTTC.

This clonotype occurred many times. V is TRBV3-1 and J is TRBJ2-5, with D possibly TRBD2 on 5 matching bases. The V end was cut by 1 base, the J end by 10 bases, with 16 bases between. Per germline, CDR1 LGHDT and CDR2 YNNKEL (reference sequence). The CDR3 is 14 residues long. As DNA, the CDR3 is TGTGCCAGCAGCCAAGTAACCACCTCACGGGACCAGTACTTC. Amino acid sequence: CASSQVTTSRDQYF.

This clonotype was counted many times. The chain joins TRBV5-1 to TRBJ1-5; 9 nucleotides match TRBD1. The CDR3 has 14 residues. V dropped 4 bases and J dropped 4; count of bases not matched to a gene: 3. Germline V gene data show CDR1 as SGHRS and CDR2 as YFSETQ. The CDR3 protein is CASSPGTGNQPQHF. The CDR3 region has the DNA TGCGCCAGCAGCCCCGGGACAGGGAATCAGCCCCAGCATTTT.

This clonotype has a handful of counts. The chain couples TRBV5-1 to TRBJ1-1; D is possibly TRBD1 (6 bases). Germline CDR1 reads SGHRS; CDR2 reads YFSETQ. With 3 bases removed from V and 1 base from J, the gap between germline ends came to 16 bases. The CDR3 spans 16 residues. The CDR3: CASSSGGGASNTEAFF. The CDR3 DNA follows: TGCGCCAGCAGCTCGGGAGGGGGGGCCTCGAACACTGAAGCTTTCTTT.